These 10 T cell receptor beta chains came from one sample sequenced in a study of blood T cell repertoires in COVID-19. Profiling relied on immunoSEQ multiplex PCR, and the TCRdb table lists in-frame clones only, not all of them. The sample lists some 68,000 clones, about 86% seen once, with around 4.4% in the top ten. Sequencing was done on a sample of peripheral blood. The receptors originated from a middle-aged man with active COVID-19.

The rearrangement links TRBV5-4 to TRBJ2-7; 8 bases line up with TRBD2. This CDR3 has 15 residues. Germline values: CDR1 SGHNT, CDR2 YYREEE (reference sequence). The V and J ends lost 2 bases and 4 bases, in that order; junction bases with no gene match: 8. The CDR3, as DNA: TGTGCCAGCAGCTTTGTCGGGCGGGGGGATTACGAGCAGTACTTC. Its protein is CASSFVGRGDYEQYF. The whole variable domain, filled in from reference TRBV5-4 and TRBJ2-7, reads ETGVTQSPTHLIKTRGQQVTLRCSSQSGHNTVSWYQQALGQGPQFIFQYYREEENGRGNFPPRFSGLQFPNYSSELNVNALELDDSALYLCASSFVGRGDYEQYFGPGTRLTVT.

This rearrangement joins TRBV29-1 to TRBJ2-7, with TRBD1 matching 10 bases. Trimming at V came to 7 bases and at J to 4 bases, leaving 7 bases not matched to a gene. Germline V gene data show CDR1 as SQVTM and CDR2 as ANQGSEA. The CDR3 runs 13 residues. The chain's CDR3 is CSATTGGDYEQYF. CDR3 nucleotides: TGCAGCGCAACGACAGGGGGCGATTACGAGCAGTACTTC.

The CDR3 is CASSPREGTLSYEQYF. The CDR3 nucleotides are TGTGCCAGCAGCCCCCGGGAGGGGACCCTCTCCTACGAGCAGTACTTC. The rearrangement joins TRBV5-5 to TRBJ2-7, with 8 bases aligning to TRBD2. This CDR3 is 16 amino acids long. Germline CDR1 is SGHKS and CDR2 is YYEKEE (reference sequence). V lost 4 bases and J lost 0; bases outside the gene matches: 9. The whole variable domain, filled in from reference TRBV5-5 and TRBJ2-7, reads DAGVTQSPTHLIKTRGQQVTLRCSPISGHKSVSWYQQVLGQGPQFIFQYYEKEERGRGNFPDRFSARQFPNYSSELNVNALLLGDSALYLCASSPREGTLSYEQYFGPGTRLTVT.

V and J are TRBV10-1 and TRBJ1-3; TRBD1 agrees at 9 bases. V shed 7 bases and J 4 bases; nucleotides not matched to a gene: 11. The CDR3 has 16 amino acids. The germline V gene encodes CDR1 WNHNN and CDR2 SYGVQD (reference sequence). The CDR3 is CASTQLQDRGGNTIYF. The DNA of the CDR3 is TGCGCCAGCACTCAATTACAGGACAGGGGAGGAAACACCATATATTTT.

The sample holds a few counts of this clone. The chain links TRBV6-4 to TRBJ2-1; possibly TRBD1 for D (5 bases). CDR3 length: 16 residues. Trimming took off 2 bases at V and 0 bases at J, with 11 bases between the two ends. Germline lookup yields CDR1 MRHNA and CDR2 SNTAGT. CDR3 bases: TGTGCCAGCAGTGACAGGGGCTATAGCTCCTACAATGAGCAGTTCTTC. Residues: CASSDRGYSSYNEQFF.

The CDR3 DNA sequence: TGCGCCAGCAGCCAAGGTGGGGCAAGGGGTGAGACCCAGTACTTC. It encodes CASSQGGARGETQYF. V and J are TRBV4-3 and TRBJ2-5, with a tentative D call TRBD1 (5 bases). Trimming took off 1 base at V and 5 bases at J, with 14 bases between the two ends. Germline V gene lookup returns CDR1 LGHNA and CDR2 YSLEER. This CDR3 is built from 15 residues.

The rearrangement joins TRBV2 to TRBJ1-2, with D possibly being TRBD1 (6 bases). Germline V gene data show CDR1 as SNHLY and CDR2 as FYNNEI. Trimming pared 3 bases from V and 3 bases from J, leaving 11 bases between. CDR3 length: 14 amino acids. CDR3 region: CASSEDGTYYGYTF. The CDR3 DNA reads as TGTGCCAGCAGTGAGGACGGGACATACTATGGCTACACCTTC.

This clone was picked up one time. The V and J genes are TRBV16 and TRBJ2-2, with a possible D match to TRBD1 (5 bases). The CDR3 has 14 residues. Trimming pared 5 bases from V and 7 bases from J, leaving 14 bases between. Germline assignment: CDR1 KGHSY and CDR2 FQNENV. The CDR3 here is CASSATRQSGELFF. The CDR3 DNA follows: TGTGCCAGCAGCGCAACCCGACAGAGCGGGGAGCTGTTTTTT.

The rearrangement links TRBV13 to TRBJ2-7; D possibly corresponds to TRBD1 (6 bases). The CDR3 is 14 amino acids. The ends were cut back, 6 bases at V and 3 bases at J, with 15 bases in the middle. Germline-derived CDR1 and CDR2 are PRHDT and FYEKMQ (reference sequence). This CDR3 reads CASSSGTRIYEQYF. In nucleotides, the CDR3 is TGTGCCAGCAGTTCCGGGACACGGATCTACGAGCAGTACTTC. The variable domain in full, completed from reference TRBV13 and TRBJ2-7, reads AAGVIQSPRHLIKEKRETATLKCYPIPRHDTVYWYQQGPGQDPQFLISFYEKMQSDKGSIPDRFSAQQFSDYHSELNMSSLELGDSALYFCASSSGTRIYEQYFGPGTRLTVT.

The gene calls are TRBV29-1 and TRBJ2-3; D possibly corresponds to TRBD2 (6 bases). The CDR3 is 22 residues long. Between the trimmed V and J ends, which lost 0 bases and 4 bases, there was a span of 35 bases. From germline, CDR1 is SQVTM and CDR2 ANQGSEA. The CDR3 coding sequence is TGCAGCGTTGAAGATTTCTCCCCCTCACAAGAGATAACTAGCTATAGGGCAGATACGCAGTATTTT. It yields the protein CSVEDFSPSQEITSYRADTQYF.